The next 6 T cell receptor beta chains were all read from a single sample in a study of Ad26.COV2.S vaccination and SARS-CoV-2 variants. TCRdb's table, derived via immunoSEQ multiplex PCR, lists solely in-frame clones and lacks some. Of about 460,000 clones detected, about 89% appear once; the ten largest clones hold under 2%. Treatment noted: 15 to 20 received Ad26.COV2.S at low or high dose, single or two shots; about 5 received placebo; per-sample allocation not given. The investigators took samples on day 63 after the first vaccine or placebo injection. Sequenced here: peripheral blood, sampled in a trial of Ad26.COV2.S vaccine versus placebo. The receptors were sampled from a person between 18 and 65 years old who received the Ad26.COV2.S COVID-19 vaccine or a placebo.

V usage is TRBV7-9 and J usage is TRBJ1-4, with 7 bases fitting TRBD1. J gave up 8 bases and V 1 base, and 7 bases lay outside the gene matches. CDR1 is SEHNR, CDR2 FQNEAQ, per germline (reference sequence). The CDR3 is 15 residues long. The CDR3 sequence is CASSLDSGGMEKLFF. The CDR3 DNA reads TGTGCCAGCAGCTTAGATTCAGGGGGGATGGAAAAACTGTTTTTT.

The CDR3 here is CASSLGTVYEQYF. CDR3 nucleotides: TGCGCCAGCAGCTTGGGGACTGTCTACGAGCAGTACTTC. This chain joins TRBV5-1 and TRBJ2-7; weak D call: TRBD2 (5 bases). V was cut by 0 bases and J by 3 bases, with 7 bases left in between. Germline V gene data show CDR1 as SGHRS and CDR2 as YFSETQ. The CDR3 contains 13 residues.

The chain is built from TRBV19 and TRBJ2-3; maybe TRBD2 (6 bases). The germline CDR1 and CDR2 sequences are LNHDA and SQIVND (reference sequence). Trimming removed 1 base from V and 6 bases from J, with 14 bases in between. The CDR3 contains 15 residues. In nucleotides, the CDR3 is TGTGCCAGTAGTATAGCTCTCCGGGGGACGGATACGCAGTATTTT. Translated: CASSIALRGTDTQYF.

The chain couples TRBV5-5 to TRBJ1-1; D gene unclear. Germline V CDR1 and CDR2: SGHKS, YYEKEE (reference sequence). The CDR3 totals 12 residues. Trimming left V 3 bases short and J 3 bases short, with 6 bases between. The CDR3 region has the DNA TGTGCCAGCAGCTACCGGGACACTGAAGCTTTCTTT. Translated: CASSYRDTEAFF. The full variable domain, in which reference TRBV5-5 and TRBJ1-1 provide the parts outside the CDR3, is DAGVTQSPTHLIKTRGQQVTLRCSPISGHKSVSWYQQVLGQGPQFIFQYYEKEERGRGNFPDRFSARQFPNYSSELNVNALLLGDSALYLCASSYRDTEAFFGQGTRLTVV.

V and J are TRBV30 and TRBJ2-1, with D possibly being TRBD1 or TRBD2 (7 bases each). V was clipped by 8 bases and J by 5 bases, with 13 bases between them. Germline CDR1 is GTSNPN and CDR2 is SVGIG (reference sequence). The CDR3 contains 12 residues. The CDR3 is CASRGGDNEQFF. In DNA, the CDR3 is TGTGCCAGCAGGGGGGGGGACAATGAGCAGTTCTTC.

There are a few counts of this clone. The chain carries TRBV6-5 and TRBJ1-1; 10 positions match TRBD1. Germline CDR1 MNHEY, CDR2 SVGAGI. The CDR3 has 16 amino acids. The J segment lost 1 base and the V segment lost 0 bases, leaving 2 bases of the junction unmatched. The DNA of the CDR3 is TGTGCCAGCAGTTACTCGGGGACAGGGGCGAACACTGAAGCTTTCTTT. Translating it yields CASSYSGTGANTEAFF.